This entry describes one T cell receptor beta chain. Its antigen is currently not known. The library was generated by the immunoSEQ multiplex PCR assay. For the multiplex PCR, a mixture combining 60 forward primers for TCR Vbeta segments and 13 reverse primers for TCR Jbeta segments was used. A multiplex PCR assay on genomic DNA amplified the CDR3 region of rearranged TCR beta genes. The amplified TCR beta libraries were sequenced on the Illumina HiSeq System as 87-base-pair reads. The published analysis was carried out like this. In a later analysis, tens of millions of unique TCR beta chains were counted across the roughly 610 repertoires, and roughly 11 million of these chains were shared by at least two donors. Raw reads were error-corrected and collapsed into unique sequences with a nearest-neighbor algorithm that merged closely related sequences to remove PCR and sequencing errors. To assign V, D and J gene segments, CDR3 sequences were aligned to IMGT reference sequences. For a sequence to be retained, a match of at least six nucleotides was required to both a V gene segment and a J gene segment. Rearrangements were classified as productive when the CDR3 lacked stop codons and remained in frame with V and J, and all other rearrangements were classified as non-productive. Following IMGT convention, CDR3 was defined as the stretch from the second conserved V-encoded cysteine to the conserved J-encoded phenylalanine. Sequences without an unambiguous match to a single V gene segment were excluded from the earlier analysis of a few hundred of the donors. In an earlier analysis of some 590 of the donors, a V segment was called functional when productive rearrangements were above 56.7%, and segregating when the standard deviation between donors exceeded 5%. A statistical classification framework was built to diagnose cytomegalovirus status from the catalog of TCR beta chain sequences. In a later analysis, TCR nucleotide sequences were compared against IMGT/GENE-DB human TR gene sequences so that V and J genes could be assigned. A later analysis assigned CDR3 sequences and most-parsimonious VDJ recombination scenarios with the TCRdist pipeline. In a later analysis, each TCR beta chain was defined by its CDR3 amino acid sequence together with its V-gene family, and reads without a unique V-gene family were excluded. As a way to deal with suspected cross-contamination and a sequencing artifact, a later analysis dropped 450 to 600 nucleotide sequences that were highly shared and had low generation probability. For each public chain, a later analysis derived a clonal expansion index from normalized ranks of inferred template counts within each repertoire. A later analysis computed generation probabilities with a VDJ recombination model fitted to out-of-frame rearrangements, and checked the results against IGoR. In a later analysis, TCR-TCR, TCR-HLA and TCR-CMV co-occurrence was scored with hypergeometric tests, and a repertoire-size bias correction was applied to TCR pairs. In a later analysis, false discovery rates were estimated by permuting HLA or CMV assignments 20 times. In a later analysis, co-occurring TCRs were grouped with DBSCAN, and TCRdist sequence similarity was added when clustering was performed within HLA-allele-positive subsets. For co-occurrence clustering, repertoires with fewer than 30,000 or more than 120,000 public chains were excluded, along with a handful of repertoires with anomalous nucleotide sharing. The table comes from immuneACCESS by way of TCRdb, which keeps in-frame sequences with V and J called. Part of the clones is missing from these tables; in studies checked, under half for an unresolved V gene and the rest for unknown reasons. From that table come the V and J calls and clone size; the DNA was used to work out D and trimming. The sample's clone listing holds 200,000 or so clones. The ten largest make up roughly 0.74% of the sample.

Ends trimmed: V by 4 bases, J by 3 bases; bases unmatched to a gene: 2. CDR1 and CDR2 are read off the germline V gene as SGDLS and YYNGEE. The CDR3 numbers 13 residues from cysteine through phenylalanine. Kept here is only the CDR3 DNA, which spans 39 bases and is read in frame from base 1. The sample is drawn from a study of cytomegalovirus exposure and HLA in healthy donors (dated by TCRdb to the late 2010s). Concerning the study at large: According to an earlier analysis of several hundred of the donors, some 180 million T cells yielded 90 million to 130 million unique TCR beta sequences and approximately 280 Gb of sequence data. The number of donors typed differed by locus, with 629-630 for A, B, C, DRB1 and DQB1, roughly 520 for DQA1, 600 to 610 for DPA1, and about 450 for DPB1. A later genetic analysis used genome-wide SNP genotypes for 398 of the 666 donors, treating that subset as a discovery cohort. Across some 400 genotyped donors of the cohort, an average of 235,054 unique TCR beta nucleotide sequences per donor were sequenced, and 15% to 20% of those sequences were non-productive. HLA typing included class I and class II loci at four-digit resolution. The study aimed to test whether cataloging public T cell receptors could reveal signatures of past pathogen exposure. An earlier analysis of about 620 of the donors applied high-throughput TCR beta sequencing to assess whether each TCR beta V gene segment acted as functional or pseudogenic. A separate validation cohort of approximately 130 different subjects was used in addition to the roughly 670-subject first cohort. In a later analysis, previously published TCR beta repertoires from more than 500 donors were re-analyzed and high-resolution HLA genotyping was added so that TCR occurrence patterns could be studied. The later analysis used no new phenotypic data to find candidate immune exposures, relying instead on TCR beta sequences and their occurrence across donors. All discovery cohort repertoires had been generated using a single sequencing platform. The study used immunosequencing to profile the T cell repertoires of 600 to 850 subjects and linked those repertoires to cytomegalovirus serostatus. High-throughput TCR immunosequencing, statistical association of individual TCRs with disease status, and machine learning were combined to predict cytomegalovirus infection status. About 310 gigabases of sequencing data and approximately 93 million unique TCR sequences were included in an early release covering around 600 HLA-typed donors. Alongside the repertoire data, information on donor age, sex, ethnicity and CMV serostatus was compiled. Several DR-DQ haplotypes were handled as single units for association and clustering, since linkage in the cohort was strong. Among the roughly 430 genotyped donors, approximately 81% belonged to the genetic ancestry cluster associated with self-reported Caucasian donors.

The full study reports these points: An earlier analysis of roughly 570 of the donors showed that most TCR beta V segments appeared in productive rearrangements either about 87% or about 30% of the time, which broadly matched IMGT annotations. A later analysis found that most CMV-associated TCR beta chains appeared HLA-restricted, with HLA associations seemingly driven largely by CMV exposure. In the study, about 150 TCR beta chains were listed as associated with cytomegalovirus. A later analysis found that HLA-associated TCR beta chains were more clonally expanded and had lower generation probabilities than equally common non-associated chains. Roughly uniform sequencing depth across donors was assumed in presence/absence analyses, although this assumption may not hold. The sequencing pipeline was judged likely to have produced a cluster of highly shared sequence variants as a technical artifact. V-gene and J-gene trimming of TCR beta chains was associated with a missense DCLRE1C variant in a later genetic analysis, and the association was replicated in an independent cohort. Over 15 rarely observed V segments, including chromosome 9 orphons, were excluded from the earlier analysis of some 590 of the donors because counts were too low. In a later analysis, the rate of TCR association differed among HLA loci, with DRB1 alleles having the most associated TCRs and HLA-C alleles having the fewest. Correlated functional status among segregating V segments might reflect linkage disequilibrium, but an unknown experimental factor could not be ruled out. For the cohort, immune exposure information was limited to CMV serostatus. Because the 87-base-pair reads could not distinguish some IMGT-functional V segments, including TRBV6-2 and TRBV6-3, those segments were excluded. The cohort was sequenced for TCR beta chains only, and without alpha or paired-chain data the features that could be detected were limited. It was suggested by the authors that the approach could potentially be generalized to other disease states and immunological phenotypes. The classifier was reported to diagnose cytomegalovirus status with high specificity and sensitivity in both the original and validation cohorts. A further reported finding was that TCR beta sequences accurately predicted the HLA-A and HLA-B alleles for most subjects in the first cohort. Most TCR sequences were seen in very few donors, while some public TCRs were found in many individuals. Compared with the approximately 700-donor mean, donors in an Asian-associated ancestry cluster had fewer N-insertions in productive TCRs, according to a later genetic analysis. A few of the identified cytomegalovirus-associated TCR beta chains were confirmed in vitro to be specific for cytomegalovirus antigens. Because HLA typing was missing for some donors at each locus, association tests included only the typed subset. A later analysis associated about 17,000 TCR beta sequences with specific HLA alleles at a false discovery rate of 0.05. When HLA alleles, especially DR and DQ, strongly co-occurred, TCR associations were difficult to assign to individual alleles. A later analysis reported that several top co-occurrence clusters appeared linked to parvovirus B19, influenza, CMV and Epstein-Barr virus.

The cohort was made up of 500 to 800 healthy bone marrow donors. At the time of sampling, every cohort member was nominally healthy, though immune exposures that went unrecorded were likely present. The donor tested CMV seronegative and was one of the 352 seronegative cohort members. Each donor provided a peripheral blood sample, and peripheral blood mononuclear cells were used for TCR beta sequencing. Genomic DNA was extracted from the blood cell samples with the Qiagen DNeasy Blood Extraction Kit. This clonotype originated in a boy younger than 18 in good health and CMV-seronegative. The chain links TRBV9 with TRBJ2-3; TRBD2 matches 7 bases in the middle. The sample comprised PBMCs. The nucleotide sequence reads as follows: TGTGCCAGCAGCCCCGGGGGGACAGATACGCAGTATTTT. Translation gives CASSPGGTDTQYF. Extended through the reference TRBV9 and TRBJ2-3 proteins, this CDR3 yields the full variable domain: DSGVTQTPKHLITATGQRVTLRCSPRSGDLSVYWYQQSLDQGLQFLIQYYNGEERAKGNILERFSAQQFPDLHSELNLSSLELGDSALYFCASSPGGTDTQYFGPGTRLTVL.